This T cell receptor beta chain was identified in a study of monozygotic twins with inflammatory bowel disease. From its re-call of the 5' RACE reads, TCRdb lists each CDR3 protein once, without DNA. Recorded for this sample: tens of thousands of distinct CDR3 sequences. This TCR derives from a human donor with ulcerative colitis or Crohn's disease, or a healthy co-twin of an affected twin (not recorded which). Material for sequencing was blood.

The CDR3 region is CASMGTANTEAFF. This chain connects TRBV19 to TRBJ1-1. The CDR3 is 13 residues long. CDR1 LNHDA and CDR2 SQIVND come from the germline V gene (reference sequence).